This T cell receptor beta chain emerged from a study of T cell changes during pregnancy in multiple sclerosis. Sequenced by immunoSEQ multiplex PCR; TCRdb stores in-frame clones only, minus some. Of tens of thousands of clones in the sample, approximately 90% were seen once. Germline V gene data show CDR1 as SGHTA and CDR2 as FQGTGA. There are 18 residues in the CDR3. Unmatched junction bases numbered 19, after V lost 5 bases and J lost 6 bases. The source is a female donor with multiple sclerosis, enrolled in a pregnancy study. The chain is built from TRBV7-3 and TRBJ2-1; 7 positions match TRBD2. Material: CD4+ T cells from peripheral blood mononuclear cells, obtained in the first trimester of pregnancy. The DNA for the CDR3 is TGTGCCAGCAGCCGGAACTCTCCTAGCGGAGGAGGAGGCAATGAGCAGTTCTTC. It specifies CASSRNSPSGGGGNEQFF.